One and the same sample provided the 19 T cell receptor beta chains below, sequenced in a study of T-cell reconstitution after alpha-beta-depleted transplantation in children. Unique molecular identifiers were used to barcode this TCRbeta library. MiXCR was run by TCRdb on the PCR reads, yielding one entry per CDR3 protein. The data hold approximately 240,000 distinct CDR3 sequences, with about 9.2% observed a single time. Sample: PBMCs from the stem cell graft donor, taken from the stem cell graft. The receptor source for this set is a human donor who donated a stem cell graft to a child with acute lymphoblastic leukemia.

The table lists this clonotype with a few counts. The J gene is TRBJ2-2, the V gene TRBV5-1; the match to TRBD1 covers 7 bases. The V gene end was trimmed by 1 base and the J gene end by 7 bases; junction bases not matched to a gene: 16. The CDR3 runs to 18 residues. CDR1 is SGHRS and CDR2 is YFSETQ in the germline V gene. The CDR3 nucleotides read TGCGCCAGCAGCTTGTACAGGGGAACACGCCAAGCCCACGGGGAGCTGTTTTTT. This translates into CASSLYRGTRQAHGELFF.

V usage is TRBV3-1 and J usage is TRBJ1-6; D remains ambiguous. Trimming took 0 bases from V and 9 from J, leaving 9 bases between them. The CDR3 is 14 amino acids. CDR1 LGHDT and CDR2 YNNKEL come from the germline V gene (reference sequence). CDR3 bases: TGTGCCAGCAGCCAAGATTCCGGGAGTTCACCCCTCCACTTT. Protein: CASSQDSGSSPLHF.

This clonotype has ten or more counts. This chain links TRBV29-1 with TRBJ2-7; 12 positions agree with TRBD2. J lost 9 bases, V lost 7 bases, and 10 bases had no gene match. CDR3 length: 13 residues. Germline CDR1 reads SQVTM; CDR2 reads ANQGSEA. The CDR3 region is CSDRLAGDPGQYF. In DNA, the CDR3 is TGCAGCGACCGACTAGCGGGGGACCCTGGGCAGTACTTC.

A word on this clonotype: Germline and junction disagree at one end, which may indicate a read error. This chain connects TRBV6-2 or TRBV6-3 to TRBJ2-7; 7 bases align to TRBD1. Germline CDR1 is MNHEY and CDR2 is SVGEGT. The CDR3 length is 14 residues. CDR3: CAISWDSYSYEQYF. CDR3 DNA sequence: TGTGCCATCAGTTGGGACAGTTACTCCTACGAGCAGTACTTC.

The rearrangement joins TRBV4-3 to TRBJ2-3; D not resolved. From germline, CDR1 is LGHNA and CDR2 YSLEER. V gave up 0 bases and J gave up 0 bases, with 19 bases separating them. CDR3 length: 19 amino acids. This CDR3 reads CASSQETRGFTPSTDTQYF. As DNA, the CDR3 is TGCGCCAGCAGCCAAGAAACTCGAGGTTTCACCCCTAGCACAGATACGCAGTATTTT.

This clonotype was recorded many times. The chain carries TRBV9 and TRBJ2-5; 9 bases are a match to TRBD1. Germline V gene data show CDR1 as SGDLS and CDR2 as YYNGEE. The CDR3 spans 14 residues. Trimming took 4 bases from V and 4 from J; bases not matched to a gene: 5. For the CDR3, the DNA is TGTGCCAGCAGCCCGCAGACAGGGGGAGAGACCCAGTACTTC. Amino acids: CASSPQTGGETQYF.

This rearrangement joins TRBV11-2 to TRBJ2-1, with a possible D match to TRBD2 (7 bases). V dropped 1 base and J dropped 6 bases, with 25 bases sitting between them. Germline assignment: CDR1 SGHAT and CDR2 FQNNGV. CDR3 size: 19 residues. The chain's CDR3 is CASSLGLRGRGVGANEQFF. DNA for the CDR3: TGTGCCAGCAGCTTAGGTCTTCGAGGGAGGGGCGTGGGGGCCAATGAGCAGTTCTTC.

The chain carries TRBV11-1 and TRBJ2-1; 8 bases agree with TRBD1. The CDR3 totals 17 residues. The germline CDR1 and CDR2 sequences are SGHAT and FQDESV (reference sequence). V lost 7 bases to trimming and J lost 5 bases; unmatched junction nucleotides: 16. The DNA of the CDR3 is TGTGCCAGCATCCCCCTGACAGGGGTGAGGGCTAACAATGAGCAGTTCTTC. This gives the protein CASIPLTGVRANNEQFF.

This clonotype was recorded at least ten times. J is TRBJ2-1 and V is TRBV7-9; 8 nucleotides agree with TRBD2. Germline V gene sequence: CDR1 SEHNR, CDR2 FQNEAQ (reference sequence). CDR3 length equals 15 residues. V shed 2 bases, J shed 8 bases, and the junction held 8 bases outside the gene matches. The CDR3 spells CASSLLGRGSHEQFF. DNA of the CDR3: TGTGCCAGCAGCTTACTCGGGAGGGGGTCCCATGAGCAGTTCTTC.

This clonotype has at least ten counts. V gene TRBV20-1 combines with J gene TRBJ1-6; TRBD1 matches 7 bases. Germline CDR1 DFQATT, CDR2 SNEGSKA (reference sequence). The J segment lost 7 bases and the V segment lost 5 bases, leaving 20 bases of the junction unmatched. The CDR3 spans 18 residues. The CDR3 coding sequence is TGCAGTGCTTCCCCCCGGTACAGGGGACTCCTAAGAAATTCACCCCTCCACTTT. As protein: CSASPRYRGLLRNSPLHF.

The table lists this clonotype with many counts. The rearrangement joins TRBV7-8 to TRBJ2-2; D is perhaps TRBD1 or TRBD2 (5 bases each). The V and J ends lost 5 bases and 14 bases respectively, with 24 bases between them. The CDR3 loop spans 15 amino acids. Germline CDR1 SGHVS, CDR2 FQNEAQ. The CDR3 sequence is CASSGNTGTTSLLFF. CDR3 nucleotide sequence: TGTGCCAGCAGCGGGAACACCGGGACCACATCGCTTCTGTTTTTT.

This chain links TRBV18 with TRBJ1-5; D unresolved. V was clipped by 1 base and J by 2 bases, with 9 bases between them. CDR3 length: 15 amino acids. The germline CDR1 and CDR2 sequences are KGHSH and LQKENI. For the CDR3, the DNA is TGTGCCAGCTCACCACTCGCCTGGGGCAATCAGCCCCAGCATTTT. It specifies CASSPLAWGNQPQHF.

This clonotype has at least ten counts. The CDR3 DNA reads as TGTGCCACGGCTGAGGGGACATTATCCTACGAGCAGTACTTC. Protein product: CATAEGTLSYEQYF. This chain links TRBV15 with TRBJ2-7, with D possibly being TRBD1 (6 bases). Per the germline V gene, CDR1 is LNHNV and CDR2 is YYDKDF (reference sequence). The CDR3 has 14 amino acids. The germline V and J ends were trimmed by 9 bases and 1 base, with 16 bases remaining between them.

This clonotype occurred many times. The chain is built from TRBV6-5 and TRBJ2-7; TRBD1 matches at 7 bases. The J segment lost 6 bases and the V segment lost 2 bases, leaving 10 bases of the junction unmatched. CDR3 length: 15 residues. Germline CDR1 is MNHEY and CDR2 is SVGAGI. CDR3 sequence reads: CASSYQPGQHSEQYF. The CDR3 DNA reads TGTGCCAGCAGTTACCAACCGGGACAGCACAGCGAGCAGTACTTC.

This clonotype was observed many times. This sequence joins TRBV3-1 and TRBJ1-1; D is possibly TRBD1 (6 bases). There are 13 residues in the CDR3. Germline V CDR1 and CDR2: LGHDT, YNNKEL (reference sequence). V was trimmed by 6 bases and J by 4 bases, leaving 12 bases between them. CDR3 in DNA: TGTGCCAGCAGTACAGGGTTTGGCACTGAAGCTTTCTTT. Its translation is CASSTGFGTEAFF.

This clonotype was detected ten times or more. V is TRBV12-3 or TRBV12-4 and J is TRBJ1-5; 9 bases are a match to TRBD1. The CDR3 length is 13 residues. V trimming: 6 bases; J trimming: 5 bases; junction bases outside the gene matches: 2. CDR3 loop: CASRDRGDQPQHF. The CDR3 DNA reads as TGTGCCAGCAGGGACAGGGGAGATCAGCCCCAGCATTTT.

This clonotype was counted at least ten times. The CDR3 is CASSLRWGQETQYF. The DNA of the CDR3 is TGTGCCAGCAGCCTAAGATGGGGCCAAGAGACCCAGTACTTC. The V and J genes are TRBV2 and TRBJ2-5; D unresolved. V lost 6 bases and J lost 1, with 12 bases in between. The CDR3 covers 14 residues. The germline V gene encodes CDR1 SNHLY and CDR2 FYNNEI.

This clonotype was counted between two and nine times. This chain joins TRBV6-1 and TRBJ2-3, with TRBD1 matching over 12 bases. This CDR3 region has 17 residues. With 6 bases clipped from V and 3 bases from J, the junction kept 10 bases outside the gene matches. Germline V lookup: CDR1 MNHNS, CDR2 SASEGT. CDR3 loop: CASRRLGDRGRTDTQYF. The CDR3, as DNA: TGTGCCAGCAGGCGACTGGGGGACAGGGGGCGAACAGATACGCAGTATTTT.

A remark on this clonotype: Possible read error: a much larger clone is one base away. The V gene is TRBV7-9, the J gene TRBJ1-1, with D tentatively TRBD1 (5 bases). Germline V gene data show CDR1 as SEHNR and CDR2 as FQNEAQ (reference sequence). The CDR3 runs 13 residues. The chain's CDR3 is CASGLGTPGGAFF. The CDR3 nucleotides are TGTGCCAGCGGCTTAGGGACCCCCGGAGGAGCTTTCTTT.